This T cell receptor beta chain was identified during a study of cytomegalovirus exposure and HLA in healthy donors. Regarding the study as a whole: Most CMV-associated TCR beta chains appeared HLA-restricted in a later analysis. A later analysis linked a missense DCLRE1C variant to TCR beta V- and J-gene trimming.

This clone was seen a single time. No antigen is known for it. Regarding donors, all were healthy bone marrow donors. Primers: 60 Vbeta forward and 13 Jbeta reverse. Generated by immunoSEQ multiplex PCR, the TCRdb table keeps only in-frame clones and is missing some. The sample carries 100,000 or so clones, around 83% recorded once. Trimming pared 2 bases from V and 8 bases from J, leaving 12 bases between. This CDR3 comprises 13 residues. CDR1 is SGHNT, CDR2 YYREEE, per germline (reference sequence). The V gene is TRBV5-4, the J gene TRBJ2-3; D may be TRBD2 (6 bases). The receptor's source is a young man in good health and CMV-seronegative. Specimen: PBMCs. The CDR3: CASSFQTSFTQYF. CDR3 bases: TGTGCCAGCAGCTTCCAAACTAGCTTTACGCAGTATTTT.